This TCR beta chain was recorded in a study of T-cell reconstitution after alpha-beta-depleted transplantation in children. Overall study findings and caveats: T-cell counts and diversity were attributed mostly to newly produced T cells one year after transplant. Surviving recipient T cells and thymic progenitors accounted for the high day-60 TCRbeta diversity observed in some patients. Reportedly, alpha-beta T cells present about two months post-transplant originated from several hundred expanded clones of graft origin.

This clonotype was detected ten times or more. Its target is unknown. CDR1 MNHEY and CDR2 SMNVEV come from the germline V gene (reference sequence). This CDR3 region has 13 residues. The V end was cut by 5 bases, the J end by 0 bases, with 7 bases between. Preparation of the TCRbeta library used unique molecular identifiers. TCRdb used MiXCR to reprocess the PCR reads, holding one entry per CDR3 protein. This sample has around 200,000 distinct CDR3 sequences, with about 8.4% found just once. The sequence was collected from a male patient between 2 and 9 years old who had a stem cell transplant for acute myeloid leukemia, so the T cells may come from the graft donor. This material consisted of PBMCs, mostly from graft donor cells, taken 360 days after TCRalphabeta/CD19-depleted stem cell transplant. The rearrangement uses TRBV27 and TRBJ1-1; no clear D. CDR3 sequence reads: CASSLQMNTEAFF. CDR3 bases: TGTGCCAGCAGTCTACAGATGAACACTGAAGCTTTCTTT.